The rows below give T cell receptor beta chains drawn from one sample of a study of T-cell memory formation after mild COVID-19. TCRdb analysed the 5' RACE reads with MiXCR anew, one entry per CDR3 protein. The sample shows about half a million distinct CDR3 sequences, around a sixth of them seen only once. Source material: PBMCs or a T cell subset sorted from them (not recorded which). The receptors originated from an adult woman who had mild COVID-19 (a few samples of this study predate the infection). Cell type and time point are not known. Both conserved end residues are part of each CDR3. Fields, in order: V gene, J gene, clone size, D gene, CDR3 DNA, CDR3 protein. D genes are given only for firm matches. Rows may omit the clone size; those that give it use once, few, many or a size class.

v_call: TRBV6-5; j_call: TRBJ1-4; clone_size: .; d_call: .; cdr3_nt: TGTGCCAGCAGTCCCCGGGACCTCGGGGGAAAACTGTTTTTT; cdr3_aa: CASSPRDLGGKLFF
v_call: TRBV20-1; j_call: TRBJ2-2; clone_size: few; d_call: TRBD1; cdr3_nt: TGCAGTGCTAGAGATCCCCTGAGACAGGGTCCCGGGGAGCTGTTTTTT; cdr3_aa: CSARDPLRQGPGELFF
v_call: TRBV3-1; j_call: TRBJ1-6; clone_size: few; d_call: .; cdr3_nt: TGTGCCAGCAGCCAAGACAGTTCACCCCTCCACTTT; cdr3_aa: CASSQDSSPLHF
v_call: TRBV12-3/TRBV12-4; j_call: TRBJ2-7; clone_size: few; d_call: .; cdr3_nt: TGTGCCAGCAGTTTTTCGGACAACTACGAGCAGTACTTC; cdr3_aa: CASSFSDNYEQYF
v_call: TRBV11-3; j_call: TRBJ2-5; clone_size: few; d_call: .; cdr3_nt: TGTGCCAGCAGCTTAAATCAGGGTTCCGTGACCCAGTACTTC; cdr3_aa: CASSLNQGSVTQYF
v_call: TRBV3-1; j_call: TRBJ1-1; clone_size: few; d_call: .; cdr3_nt: TGTGCCAGCAGCCAACCGGCGTCGATGAACACTGAAGCTTTCTTT; cdr3_aa: CASSQPASMNTEAFF
v_call: TRBV28; j_call: TRBJ2-7; clone_size: few; d_call: .; cdr3_nt: TGTGCCAGCAGTTTACAGGGGGGAAACTACGAGCAGTACTTC; cdr3_aa: CASSLQGGNYEQYF
v_call: TRBV4-3; j_call: TRBJ1-3; clone_size: few; d_call: TRBD1; cdr3_nt: TGCGCCAGCAGCCAAGAAGACAGGGGCGGTAACACCATATATTTT; cdr3_aa: CASSQEDRGGNTIYF
v_call: TRBV5-1; j_call: TRBJ2-7; clone_size: many; d_call: .; cdr3_nt: TGCGCCAGCAGCTTCAGCGAGCCCCCTTACGAGCAGTACTTC; cdr3_aa: CASSFSEPPYEQYF
v_call: TRBV12-3/TRBV12-4; j_call: TRBJ1-2; clone_size: .; d_call: TRBD1; cdr3_nt: TGTGCCAGCAGTTTAAGGACAGGGGGCAGAATGGGCTATGGCTACACCTTC; cdr3_aa: CASSLRTGGRMGYGYTF